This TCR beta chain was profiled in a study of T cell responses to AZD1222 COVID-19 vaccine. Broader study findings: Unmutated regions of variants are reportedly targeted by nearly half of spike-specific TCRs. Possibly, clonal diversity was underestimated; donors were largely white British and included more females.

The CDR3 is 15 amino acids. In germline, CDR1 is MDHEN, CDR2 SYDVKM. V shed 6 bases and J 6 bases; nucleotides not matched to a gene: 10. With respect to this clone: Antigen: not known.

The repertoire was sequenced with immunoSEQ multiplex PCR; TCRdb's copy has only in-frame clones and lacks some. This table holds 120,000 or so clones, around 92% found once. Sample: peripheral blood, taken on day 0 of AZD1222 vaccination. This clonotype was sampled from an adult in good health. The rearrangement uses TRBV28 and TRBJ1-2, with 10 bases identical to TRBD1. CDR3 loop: CASSVLSGQGNGYTF. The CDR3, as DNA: TGTGCCAGCAGCGTGCTGTCGGGACAGGGGAATGGCTACACCTTC.